This TCR beta chain was sequenced in a study of T cell repertoires in cytomegalovirus infection. J was trimmed by 1 base and V by 6 bases; bases with no gene match: 8. The CDR3 runs to 15 residues. Germline values: CDR1 MNHEY, CDR2 SMNVEV (reference sequence). This clonotype was found many times. TCRdb ran MiXCR on the reads and lists one entry per CDR3 protein. The data show around 300,000 distinct CDR3 sequences, with approximately 9.5% seen just once and 4.3% held by the top ten. The TCR comes from a human donor in good health (CMV status not recorded). Some clones in this sample may be carry-over from other donors' samples. This chain links TRBV27 with TRBJ2-7; TRBD1 matches at 8 bases. The sample comprised PBMCs. The CDR3 loop reads CASSRKRDRSYEQYF. As DNA, the CDR3 is TGTGCCAGCAGCCGTAAGAGGGACAGGTCCTACGAGCAGTACTTC.